These 18 T cell receptor beta chains were all obtained from the same sample, sequenced in a study of blood T cells in healthy people across ages. The authors ran a second PCR of roughly 6 to 11 cycles using a sample-barcoded 5' primer and a J-beta primer mix. From the 5' RACE reads, TCRdb called clonotypes with MiXCR, one entry per CDR3 protein. Of 1 million to 1.2 million distinct CDR3 sequences listed, approximately 38% are singletons. Sequenced material: blood. These receptors originate from a man aged 18 to 30 in good health.

The table lists this clonotype with a few counts. The genes are TRBV20-1 and TRBJ1-1, with D possibly matching TRBD1 (5 bases). This CDR3 contains 13 residues. V lost 4 bases to trimming and J lost 0 bases, with 9 bases between them. CDR1 and CDR2 from the germline V gene are DFQATT and SNEGSKA (reference sequence). CDR3: CSATLRVNTEAFF. The CDR3 bases are TGCAGTGCTACCCTCAGGGTGAACACTGAAGCTTTCTTT.

The chain couples TRBV28 to TRBJ1-1, with D tentatively TRBD1 (5 bases). Trimming stripped 3 bases from V and 1 base from J, with 24 bases between. Germline V gene sequence: CDR1 MDHEN, CDR2 SYDVKM. CDR3 length: 19 residues. CDR3 region: CASSFPRVKTRPGNTEAFF. Here the CDR3 DNA reads TGTGCCAGCAGTTTTCCCAGGGTAAAAACCCGACCGGGGAACACTGAAGCTTTCTTT. The full variable domain, in which reference TRBV28 and TRBJ1-1 provide the parts outside the CDR3, is DVKVTQSSRYLVKRTGEKVFLECVQDMDHENMFWYRQDPGLGLRLIYFSYDVKMKEKGDIPEGYSVSREKKERFSLILESASTNQTSMYLCASSFPRVKTRPGNTEAFFGQGTRLTVV.

V usage is TRBV27 and J usage is TRBJ2-7; possible D gene TRBD1, 5 bases. The CDR3 covers 14 residues. CDR1 and CDR2 from the germline V gene are MNHEY and SMNVEV (reference sequence). Trimming removed 3 bases from V and 2 bases from J, with 11 bases in between. The CDR3 is CASSFNRLPYEQYF. In DNA, the CDR3 is TGTGCCAGCAGTTTCAACAGGTTACCCTACGAGCAGTACTTC.

This clonotype was observed at least ten times. The rearrangement links TRBV6-6 to TRBJ2-4, with 12 bases fitting TRBD1. Germline lookup yields CDR1 MNHNY and CDR2 SVGAGI (reference sequence). There are 15 residues in the CDR3. Unmatched junction bases numbered 0, after V lost 6 bases and J lost 0 bases. The CDR3 DNA reads as TGTGCCAGCAGGGGACAGGGGGCAGCCAAAAACATTCAGTACTTC. It yields the protein CASRGQGAAKNIQYF.

The V and J genes are TRBV27 and TRBJ1-6; the D gene is possibly TRBD1 (6 bases). V was clipped by 6 bases and J by 0 bases, with 18 bases between them. CDR3 length: 18 amino acids. CDR1 is MNHEY and CDR2 is SMNVEV in the germline V gene (reference sequence). CDR3 loop: CASRGRTASSSYNSPLHF. As DNA, the CDR3 is TGTGCCAGCAGAGGGAGGACAGCCTCGAGCTCCTATAATTCACCCCTCCACTTT.

This clonotype was found a few times. The V gene is TRBV9, the J gene TRBJ2-1; no clear D. Germline CDR1 reads SGDLS; CDR2 reads YYNGEE. V was trimmed by 0 bases and J by 10 bases, leaving 14 bases between them. This CDR3 is 14 amino acids long. For the CDR3, the DNA is TGTGCCAGCAGCGTAGAAGATAGAAGCAGGGAGCAGTTCTTC. Translation gives CASSVEDRSREQFF.

The V call is TRBV7-2, the J call TRBJ1-2; D remains ambiguous. The CDR3 extends over 13 amino acids. The germline gives CDR1 SGHTA, CDR2 FQGNSA. Trimming took off 5 bases at V and 2 bases at J, with 9 bases between the two ends. This CDR3 reads CASSKLGNYGYTF. Written as DNA, the CDR3 is TGTGCCAGCAGCAAGTTAGGCAACTATGGCTACACCTTC.

The CDR3: CASSNPTGATTEAFF. DNA of the CDR3: TGTGCCAGCAGTAACCCAACAGGGGCCACCACTGAAGCTTTCTTT. J is TRBJ1-1 and V is TRBV7-6; 7 nucleotides match TRBD1. Unmatched junction bases numbered 11, after V lost 6 bases and J lost 4 bases. This CDR3 is 15 amino acids long. CDR1 and CDR2 from the germline V gene are SGHVS and FNYEAQ.

This clonotype was picked up a small number of times. The rearrangement uses TRBV29-1 and TRBJ1-2, with D possibly matching TRBD1 (6 bases). V gave up 0 bases and J gave up 5 bases, with 13 bases separating them. The length of the CDR3 is 14 residues. CDR1 is SQVTM and CDR2 is ANQGSEA in the germline V gene. In DNA form, the CDR3 reads TGCAGCGTTGAAGATCGTCAGGGGCGGTATGGCTACACCTTC. Translating it yields CSVEDRQGRYGYTF.

This clonotype was detected only a few times. The rearrangement joins TRBV4-2 to TRBJ1-1; perhaps TRBD1 as D (5 bases). Germline CDR1 is LGHNA and CDR2 is YNFKEQ. V was pared by 0 bases and J by 0 bases, with 11 bases between. This CDR3 spans 16 amino acids. The CDR3 region has the DNA TGTGCCAGCAGCCAAGAGTGGTGGGGCTTGAACACTGAAGCTTTCTTT. It specifies CASSQEWWGLNTEAFF.

This clonotype turned up a few times. The V call is TRBV12-3 or TRBV12-4, the J call TRBJ1-1; 8 bases are a match to TRBD1. This CDR3 region has 17 residues. J was trimmed by 3 bases and V by 3 bases; bases with no gene match: 12. The CDR3 is CASSFGGDRGVDTEAFF. The CDR3 nucleotides read TGTGCCAGCAGTTTCGGAGGAGACAGGGGTGTGGACACTGAAGCTTTCTTT.

J is TRBJ1-2 and V is TRBV28; possible D gene TRBD1, 6 bases. V was clipped by 7 bases and J by 4 bases, with 16 bases between them. The length of the CDR3 is 14 residues. Germline assignment: CDR1 MDHEN and CDR2 SYDVKM. CDR3 bases: TGTGCCAGCACTCCCGGAAGGACAGTCTATGGCTACACCTTC. Encoded protein: CASTPGRTVYGYTF.

A single count supports this clonotype. This rearrangement joins TRBV21-1 to TRBJ2-4. TRBV21-1 is designated a pseudogene. This CDR3 is built from 15 residues. CDR3: CASSIQKVAKNIQYF. Here the CDR3 DNA reads TGTGCCAGCAGCATCCAGAAAGTAGCCAAAAACATTCAGTACTTC.

This clonotype was counted a single time. The chain is built from TRBV7-2 and TRBJ2-7, with 9 positions matching TRBD2. Germline lookup yields CDR1 SGHTA and CDR2 FQGNSA. V trimming: 6 bases; J trimming: 2 bases; junction bases outside the gene matches: 5. The length of the CDR3 is 14 residues. The DNA of the CDR3 is TGTGCCAGCAGTATGGCGGGAGGGGCCTACGAGCAGTACTTC. Encoded protein: CASSMAGGAYEQYF.

This sequence joins TRBV6-5 and TRBJ1-2; the D gene is possibly TRBD1 (5 bases). Germline V gene data show CDR1 as MNHEY and CDR2 as SVGAGI. The V gene lost 5 bases and the J gene lost 6 bases, with 10 bases spanning the gap. The CDR3 totals 12 residues. The CDR3 DNA is TGTGCCAGCAGTCGGCAGGGACATGGCTACACCTTC. Translation: CASSRQGHGYTF.

The V and J genes are TRBV28 and TRBJ1-1; the D gene is possibly TRBD1 (6 bases). V lost 4 bases and J lost 1, with 13 bases in between. The V gene's germline CDR1 is MDHEN and CDR2 SYDVKM. The CDR3 has 15 residues. This CDR3 reads CASSWGADSNTEAFF. The CDR3 DNA follows: TGTGCCAGCAGTTGGGGGGCCGACTCGAACACTGAAGCTTTCTTT.

This chain uses TRBV4-3 with TRBJ2-1; TRBD1 aligns across 11 bases. The V segment lost 4 bases and the J segment 9 bases; nucleotides outside the gene matches: 14. The CDR3 has 17 residues. Looked up from germline, CDR1 is LGHNA and CDR2 is YSLEER. CDR3 sequence (DNA): TGCGCCAGCAGCCTTTATGGACAGGGGGCCTTCCAATCTGAGCAGTTCTTC. Its protein is CASSLYGQGAFQSEQFF.

The chain uses TRBV4-2 and TRBJ1-4; the match to TRBD1 covers 7 bases. V gave up 3 bases and J gave up 8 bases; unmatched junction bases: 12. Germline V CDR1 and CDR2: LGHNA, YNFKEQ. The CDR3 totals 16 residues. This chain's CDR3 is CASSQGQPVYMEKLFF. Written as DNA, the CDR3 is TGTGCCAGCAGCCAGGGACAGCCAGTATACATGGAAAAACTGTTTTTT.